The rows below give T cell receptor beta chains drawn from one sample of a study of radiotherapy plus CTLA-4 blockade in lung cancer. Measured with immunoSEQ multiplex PCR; TCRdb has only the in-frame clones, and not every one. The table shows approximately 100,000 clones, with 82% occurring only once. The specimen comprised peripheral blood, sampled from a patient treated with radiotherapy plus ipilimumab. The receptor source for this set is a human donor with non-small cell lung cancer who had a partial response to radiotherapy plus ipilimumab. The CDR3 runs from the conserved cysteine through the conserved F or W. D genes are given only for firm matches. Clone size is given for some rows only: seen once, a few or many times, or a class if the clone is expanded.

V: TRBV28
D: .
J: TRBJ1-3
size: .
CDR3: CASRGASHGNTIYF
DNA: TGTGCCAGCAGGGGCGCATCTCATGGAAACACCATATATTTT

V: TRBV2
D: .
J: TRBJ2-5
size: .
CDR3: CASSASGLSRGETQYF
DNA: TGTGCCAGCAGTGCTTCCGGGCTCAGCCGGGGGGAGACCCAGTACTTC

V: TRBV6-5
D: TRBD1
J: TRBJ2-5
size: .
CDR3: CASSPGQGATQYF
DNA: TGTGCCAGCAGTCCGGGACAGGGGGCGACCCAGTACTTC

V: TRBV27
D: TRBD2
J: TRBJ2-3
size: .
CDR3: CASQAGGPTDTQYF
DNA: TGTGCCAGCCAAGCGGGAGGGCCGACAGATACGCAGTATTTT

V: TRBV5-4
D: .
J: TRBJ1-2
size: .
CDR3: CASSQDSLYGYTF
DNA: TGTGCCAGCAGCCAGGACAGTCTCTATGGCTACACCTTC

V: TRBV28
D: TRBD1
J: TRBJ1-2
size: .
CDR3: CASSLGTVYGYTF
DNA: TGTGCCAGCAGTTTAGGGACAGTCTATGGCTACACCTTC

V: TRBV5-1
D: TRBD1
J: TRBJ1-1
size: .
CDR3: CASSLRQGMNTEAFF
DNA: TGCGCCAGCAGCTTGCGACAGGGTATGAACACTGAAGCTTTCTTT

V: TRBV28
D: .
J: TRBJ1-5
size: .
CDR3: CASSRGGYSNQPQHF
DNA: TGTGCCAGCAGCCGAGGGGGTTATAGCAATCAGCCCCAGCATTTT

V: TRBV6-6
D: .
J: TRBJ1-5
size: .
CDR3: CASSYEGLPQHF
DNA: TGTGCCAGCAGTTACGAGGGACTGCCCCAGCATTTT

V: TRBV15
D: TRBD1
J: TRBJ1-5
size: .
CDR3: CATSRGVDRRSNQPQHF
DNA: TGTGCCACCAGCAGAGGAGTGGACAGGAGAAGCAATCAGCCCCAGCATTTT

V: TRBV7-3
D: TRBD1
J: TRBJ2-7
size: .
CDR3: CASSPSGTGNEQYF
DNA: TGTGCCAGCAGCCCCTCGGGGACAGGGAACGAGCAGTACTTC

V: TRBV7-9
D: .
J: TRBJ2-1
size: once
CDR3: CASSSENLGLSYNEQFF
DNA: TGTGCCAGCAGCTCCGAAAACCTGGGACTCTCCTACAATGAGCAGTTCTTC

V: TRBV7-7
D: .
J: TRBJ2-2
size: .
CDR3: CASSPDRNTGELFF
DNA: TGTGCCAGCAGCCCGGACAGGAACACCGGGGAGCTGTTTTTT

V: TRBV5-1
D: .
J: TRBJ1-1
size: .
CDR3: CASSLAGHNTEAFF
DNA: TGCGCCAGCAGCTTGGCAGGGCATAACACTGAAGCTTTCTTT

V: TRBV4-2
D: .
J: TRBJ2-3
size: .
CDR3: CASSQDIQDTQYF
DNA: TGTGCCAGCAGCCAAGATATACAAGATACGCAGTATTTT

V: TRBV21-1
D: .
J: TRBJ1-2
size: .
CDR3: CASSKASRQPNYGYTF
DNA: TGTGCCAGCAGCAAAGCCTCGCGGCAGCCAAACTATGGCTACACCTTC

V: TRBV7-9
D: TRBD1
J: TRBJ2-7
size: .
CDR3: CASSPRDSSYEQYF
DNA: TGTGCCAGCAGCCCGAGGGACAGTTCCTACGAGCAGTACTTC

V: TRBV5-1
D: .
J: TRBJ2-7
size: .
CDR3: CASSLGSLEEQYF
DNA: TGCGCCAGCAGCTTGGGATCCCTAGAGGAGCAGTACTTC

V: TRBV19
D: .
J: TRBJ1-5
size: .
CDR3: CASSIPGAAGNQPQHF
DNA: TGTGCCAGTAGTATCCCAGGGGCCGCGGGCAATCAGCCCCAGCATTTT

V: TRBV7-3
D: TRBD2
J: TRBJ2-7
size: .
CDR3: CASSRTGLAAYEQYF
DNA: TGTGCCAGCAGCAGGACGGGACTAGCGGCCTACGAGCAGTACTTC

V: TRBV27
D: .
J: TRBJ1-1
size: .
CDR3: CASRYFRNTEAFF
DNA: TGTGCCAGCAGGTATTTCCGGAACACTGAAGCTTTCTTT

V: TRBV28
D: .
J: TRBJ1-1
size: .
CDR3: CASSLKGLLTEAFF
DNA: TGTGCCAGCAGTCTTAAGGGACTGCTCACTGAAGCTTTCTTT

V: TRBV27
D: .
J: TRBJ1-4
size: .
CDR3: CASRCNATNEKLFF
DNA: TGTGCCAGCAGATGTAATGCAACTAATGAAAAACTGTTTTTT

V: TRBV5-1
D: TRBD2
J: TRBJ2-5
size: .
CDR3: CASSLGPLAGQETQYF
DNA: TGCGCCAGCAGCTTGGGACCTCTAGCGGGCCAAGAGACCCAGTACTTC

V: TRBV11-3
D: TRBD1
J: TRBJ1-5
size: .
CDR3: CASSSGDSPNQPQHF
DNA: TGTGCCAGCAGTTCAGGGGACAGCCCCAATCAGCCCCAGCATTTT

V: TRBV11-2
D: .
J: TRBJ2-3
size: .
CDR3: CASSLDRYTDTQYF
DNA: TGTGCCAGCAGCTTAGACAGATACACAGATACGCAGTATTTT

V: TRBV9
D: .
J: TRBJ2-2
size: .
CDR3: CASSNGVAGELFF
DNA: TGTGCCAGCAGCAACGGGGTGGCCGGGGAGCTGTTTTTT